The clone carrying this T cell receptor beta chain was seen at least ten times. Its antigen is as yet unknown. These data are taken from a study of naive and memory T cell subsets. The beta constant-region primer was an equimolar mix of two oligonucleotides covering TRBC1 and TRBC2. Nested alpha and beta constant-region primers with the SP2 primer drove four PCR rounds on ligated cDNA. TCRdb called the UMI-ligation and nested PCR reads again in MiXCR, with one record for every CDR3 protein. The repertoire holds 150,000 or so distinct CDR3 sequences, with about 23% as singletons. Study findings and constraints: Naive repertoires, especially CD8, held a few larger clonotypes, possibly memory cells re-expressing CD45RA.

Sequencing used naive CD4+ T cells from blood. This TCR was sampled from a human donor in good health.

The CDR3 sequence is CASSGDRNTEAFF. The CDR3 region has the DNA TGTGCCAGCAGCGGAGACAGGAACACTGAAGCTTTCTTT. This chain connects TRBV2 to TRBJ1-1, with D maybe TRBD1 (5 bases). Germline CDR1 SNHLY, CDR2 FYNNEI. This CDR3 spans 13 amino acids. V lost 6 bases to trimming and J lost 1 base, with 9 bases between them.